This TCR beta chain was sequenced in a study of breast tumors, draining lymph nodes, adjacent tissues. Study results and caveats: Compared with lymph nodes, tumors were less diverse; compared with nontumor tissue, more.

TCRdb passed the multiplex PCR reads through MiXCR, listing each CDR3 protein once. The repertoire holds roughly 110,000 distinct CDR3 sequences, with around 30% as singletons. Looked up from germline, CDR1 is SGHVS and CDR2 is FQNEAQ. This CDR3 has 17 residues. J was trimmed by 2 bases and V by 4 bases; bases with no gene match: 4. Of note for this clonotype: Its antigen is as yet unknown.

Breast cancer patients provided tissue from their axillary draining lymph nodes. The rearrangement uses TRBV7-8 and TRBJ2-5; 16 bases map to TRBD2. Input material: axillary lymph node tissue. This sequence originates from a female donor with breast cancer. Some clones in this sample may be carry-over from other donors' samples. The DNA of the CDR3 is TGTGCCAGCAGCTACCCGGGACTAGCGGGGGGGCAAGAGACCCAGTACTTC. Its protein is CASSYPGLAGGQETQYF.